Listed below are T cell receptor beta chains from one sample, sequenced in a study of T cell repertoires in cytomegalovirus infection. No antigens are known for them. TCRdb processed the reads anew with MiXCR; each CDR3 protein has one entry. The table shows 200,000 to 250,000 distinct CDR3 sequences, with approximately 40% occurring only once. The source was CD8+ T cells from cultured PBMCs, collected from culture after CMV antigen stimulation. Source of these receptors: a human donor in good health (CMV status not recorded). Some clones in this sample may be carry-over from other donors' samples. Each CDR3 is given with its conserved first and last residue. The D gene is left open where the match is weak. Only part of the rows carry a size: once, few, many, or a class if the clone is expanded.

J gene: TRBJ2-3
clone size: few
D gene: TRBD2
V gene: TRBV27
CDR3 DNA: TGTGCCAGCAGTTTAAAGTTAGCGGGGCCCACAGATACGCAGTATTTT
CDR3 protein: CASSLKLAGPTDTQYF

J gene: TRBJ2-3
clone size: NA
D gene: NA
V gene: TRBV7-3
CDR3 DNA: TGTGCCAGCAGCCCTGGACCCGCTAGCACAGATACGCAGTATTTT
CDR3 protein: CASSPGPASTDTQYF

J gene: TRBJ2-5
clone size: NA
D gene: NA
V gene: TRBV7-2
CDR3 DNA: TGTGCCAGCAGTGAGGAGGGCCGGGGAGAGACCCAGTACTTC
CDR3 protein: CASSEEGRGETQYF

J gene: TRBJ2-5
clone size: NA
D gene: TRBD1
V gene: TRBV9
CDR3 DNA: TGTGCCAGCAGCTCCCGACAGGGTATACAAGAGACCCAGTACTTC
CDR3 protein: CASSSRQGIQETQYF

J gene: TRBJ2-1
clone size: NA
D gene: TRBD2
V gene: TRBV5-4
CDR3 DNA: TGTGCCAGCAGCGTTAGCGGGGGGGCCGGAGAGCAGTTCTTC
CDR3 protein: CASSVSGGAGEQFF

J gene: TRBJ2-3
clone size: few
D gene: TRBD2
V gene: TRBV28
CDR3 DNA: TGTGCCAGCTTTCTAGCGGGGAGCACAGATACGCAGTATTTT
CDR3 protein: CASFLAGSTDTQYF

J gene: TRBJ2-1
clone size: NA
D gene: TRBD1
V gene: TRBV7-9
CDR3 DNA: TGTGCCAGCAGCCACCGGGACAGGGACAATGAGCAGTTCTTC
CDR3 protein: CASSHRDRDNEQFF

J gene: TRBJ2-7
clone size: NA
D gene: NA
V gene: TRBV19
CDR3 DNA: TGTGCCAGTAGTATGGCCGGGGGCTACGAGCAGTACTTC
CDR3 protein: CASSMAGGYEQYF

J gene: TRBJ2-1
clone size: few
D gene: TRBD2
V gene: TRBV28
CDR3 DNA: TGTGCCAGCAGAGATATCGTACGGACTAGCGGGAGGGGGTGGAATGAGCAGTTCTTC
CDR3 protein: CASRDIVRTSGRGWNEQFF

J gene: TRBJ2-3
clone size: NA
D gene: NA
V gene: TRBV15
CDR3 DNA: TGTGCCACCAGCAGAGCCCGGGACTCATTCACAGATACGCAGTATTTT
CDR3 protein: CATSRARDSFTDTQYF

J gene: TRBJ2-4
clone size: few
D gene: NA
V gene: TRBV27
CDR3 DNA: TGTGCCATCCTCCTTCAGGGAGCCAAAAACATTCAGTACTTC
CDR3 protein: CAILLQGAKNIQYF

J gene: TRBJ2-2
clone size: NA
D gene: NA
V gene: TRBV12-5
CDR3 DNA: TGTGCTAGTGGCCCAGCGAACACCGGGGAGCTGTTTTTT
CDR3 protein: CASGPANTGELFF

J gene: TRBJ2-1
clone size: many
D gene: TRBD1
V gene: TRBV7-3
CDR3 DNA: TGTGCCAGCAGCCTCCGACAGGGGGTGTACAATGAGCAGTTCTTC
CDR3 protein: CASSLRQGVYNEQFF

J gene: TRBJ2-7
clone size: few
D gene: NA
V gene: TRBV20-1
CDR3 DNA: TGCAGTGCTAGAGACAGGGACGCCTACGAGCAGTACTTC
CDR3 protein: CSARDRDAYEQYF

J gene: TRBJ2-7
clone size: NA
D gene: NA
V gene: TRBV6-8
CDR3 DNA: TGTGCCAGCACCAGAGCGGCGAGCTCCTACGAGCAGTACTTC
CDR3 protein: CASTRAASSYEQYF

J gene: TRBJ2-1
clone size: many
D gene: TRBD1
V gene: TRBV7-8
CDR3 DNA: TGTGCCAGCAGCTTAGTCACGAGACAGGGGTTCAATGAGCAGTTCTTC
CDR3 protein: CASSLVTRQGFNEQFF

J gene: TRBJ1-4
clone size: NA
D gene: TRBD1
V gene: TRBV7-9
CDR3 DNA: TGTGCCAGCAGCTCCCCGGGACAGAGTGAAAAACTGTTTTTT
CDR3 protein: CASSSPGQSEKLFF

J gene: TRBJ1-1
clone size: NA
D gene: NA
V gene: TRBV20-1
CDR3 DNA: TGCAGTGCCTCTCCTATGGGCACTGAAGCTTTCTTT
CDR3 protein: CSASPMGTEAFF

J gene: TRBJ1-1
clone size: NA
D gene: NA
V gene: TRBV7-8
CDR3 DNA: TGTGCCAGCAGCTTAGAGGGCAGGGGCAACGTTGAAGCTTTCTTT
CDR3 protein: CASSLEGRGNVEAFF

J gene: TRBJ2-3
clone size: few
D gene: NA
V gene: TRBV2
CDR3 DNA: TGTGCCGCCTCGGGGGGCGGAACAGATACGCAGTATTTT
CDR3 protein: CAASGGGTDTQYF

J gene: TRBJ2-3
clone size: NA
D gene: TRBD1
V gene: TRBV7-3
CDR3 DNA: TGTGCCAGCAGCTCCGACAGGGGGCGCACAGATACGCAGTATTTT
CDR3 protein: CASSSDRGRTDTQYF

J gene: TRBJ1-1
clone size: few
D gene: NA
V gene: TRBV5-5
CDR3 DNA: TGTGCCAGCAGCTTGCGGAACATGAACACTGAAGCTTTCTTT
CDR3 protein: CASSLRNMNTEAFF

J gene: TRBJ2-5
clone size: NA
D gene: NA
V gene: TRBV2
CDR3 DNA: TGTGCCAGCTTCGGCCGAGGTGACGAGACCCAGTACTTC
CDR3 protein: CASFGRGDETQYF

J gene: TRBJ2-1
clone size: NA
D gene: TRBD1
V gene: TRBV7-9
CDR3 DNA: TGTGCCAGCAGCCCCCGGGACAGGGTCTACAATGAGCAGTTCTTC
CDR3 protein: CASSPRDRVYNEQFF

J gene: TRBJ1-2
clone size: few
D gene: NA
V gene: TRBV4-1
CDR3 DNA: TGCGCCAGCAGCCAAGAGAACACGGCCGTCAGTGGCTACACCTTC
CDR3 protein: CASSQENTAVSGYTF

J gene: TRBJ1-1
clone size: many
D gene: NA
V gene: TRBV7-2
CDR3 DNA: TGTGCCAGCAGCTTAGGACTTAGGGCCACTGAAGCTTTCTTT
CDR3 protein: CASSLGLRATEAFF

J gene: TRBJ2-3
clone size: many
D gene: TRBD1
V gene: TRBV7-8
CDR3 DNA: TGTGCCAGCAGCTTAGAGGCCAGGGGGCAGTTAGATACGCAGTATTTT
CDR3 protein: CASSLEARGQLDTQYF

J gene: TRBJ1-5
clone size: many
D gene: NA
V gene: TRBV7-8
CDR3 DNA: TGTGCCAGCAGCTTAGAGGGCTGGGGAGTAGATCAGCCCCAGCATTTT
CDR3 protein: CASSLEGWGVDQPQHF

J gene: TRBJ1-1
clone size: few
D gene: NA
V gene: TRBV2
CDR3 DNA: TGTGCCAGCAGTGAACCTCAGGAGAACACTGAAGCTTTCTTT
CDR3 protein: CASSEPQENTEAFF